This TCR beta chain was captured by sequencing in a study of shared clonotypes between healthy human individuals. Worth noting for this clone: Its antigen is unknown.

Splitting the CD4+ cells yielded a CD45RA+ naive subset and a CD45RA-negative memory subset. General study results and limits: Non-shared clonotypes displayed generation probabilities falling below those of clonotypes present in all four donors.

The authors loaded about 0.2 ug DNA, roughly 27,000 T cell genomes, into sorted-subset replicate PCRs. Sequenced by immunoSEQ multiplex PCR; TCRdb stores in-frame clones only, minus some. The table lists 780,000 or so clones, over 55% of them singletons. CDR1 is MRHNA, CDR2 SNTAGT, per germline. V was pared by 5 bases and J by 4 bases, with 11 bases between. The CDR3 runs to 13 residues. The source material was memory CD4+ T cells sorted from blood. Subset defined: CD45RA-negative fraction. The receptor was derived from a woman aged 30 to 39 in good health. This chain uses TRBV6-4 with TRBJ1-1; D ambiguous. The CDR3 protein is CASSYPPGTEAFF. CDR3 bases: TGTGCCAGCAGTTACCCCCCAGGCACTGAAGCTTTCTTT.